This T cell receptor beta chain was sequenced in a study of response to subunit inactivated influenza vaccine. General study findings and limits: The authors suggested that every seasonal influenza vaccination recruits few new T cells.

The CDR3 is 13 amino acids. V shed 3 bases and J shed 7 bases, with 7 bases lying between them. This clonotype was counted a few times. Its cognate antigen is unknown. One entry per CDR3 protein results from TCRdb running MiXCR on the RT-PCR reads. Counted here are around 530,000 distinct CDR3 sequences, 16% occurring once; the ten biggest clones make up 3%. Source: CD4+ T cells sorted from PBMCs, taken roughly 24 months after vaccination. The chain is built from TRBV12-3 or TRBV12-4 and TRBJ1-6; D is uncertain. The receptor was derived from a man aged 50 to 69 who received an inactivated influenza vaccine. In DNA form, the CDR3 reads TGTGCCAGCAGTTTTAGCGGGAATTCACCCCTCCACTTT. Translating it yields CASSFSGNSPLHF.